This T cell receptor (beta chain) was profiled in a study of shared clonotypes between healthy human individuals. Study in general: The study drew on two women and a few men aged 18 to 49 as donors. Study-level points and caveats: Though the depth was large, rarefaction showed that sorted-subset sequencing was incomplete.

A note on this clone: The antigen remains unidentified.

This CDR3 is built from 14 residues. Germline trimming cut 1 base from V and 6 bases from J; bases unmatched to any gene: 6. Per germline, CDR1 SGHVS and CDR2 FQNEAQ. As originally analysed: Filtering differed since immunoSEQ provided only junctions, with no quality scores. Produced via immunoSEQ multiplex PCR; TCRdb's table is partial and in-frame only. V and J calls and clone size follow that table, whereas D and trimming were derived from the DNA. The table lists over 2 million clones, around 90% of them singletons. This TCR was recovered from a man aged 18 to 29 in good health. Some clones in this sample may be carry-over from other donors' samples. The specimen sequenced was naive CD4+ T cells from PBMCs. Subset in this sample: CD45RA+ positively selected. V is TRBV7-8 and J is TRBJ2-7; 7 bases match TRBD1. The CDR3 DNA reads TGTGCCAGCAGCTTAGGGGGCGACAGGGTCGAGCAGTACTTC. Its protein product is CASSLGGDRVEQYF.